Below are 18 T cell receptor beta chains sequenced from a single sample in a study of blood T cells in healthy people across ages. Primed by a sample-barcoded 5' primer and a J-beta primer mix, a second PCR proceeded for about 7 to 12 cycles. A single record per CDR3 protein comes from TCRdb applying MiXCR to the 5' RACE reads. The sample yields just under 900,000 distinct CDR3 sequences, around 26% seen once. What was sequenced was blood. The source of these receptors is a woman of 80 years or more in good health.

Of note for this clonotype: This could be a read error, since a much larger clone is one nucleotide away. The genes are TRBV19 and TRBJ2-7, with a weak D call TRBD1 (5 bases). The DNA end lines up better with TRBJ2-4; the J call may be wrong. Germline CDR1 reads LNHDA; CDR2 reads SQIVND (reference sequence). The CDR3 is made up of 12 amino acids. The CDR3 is CASSPGLDIQYF. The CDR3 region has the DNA TGTGCCAGTAGTCCAGGGCTGGACATTCAGTACTTC.

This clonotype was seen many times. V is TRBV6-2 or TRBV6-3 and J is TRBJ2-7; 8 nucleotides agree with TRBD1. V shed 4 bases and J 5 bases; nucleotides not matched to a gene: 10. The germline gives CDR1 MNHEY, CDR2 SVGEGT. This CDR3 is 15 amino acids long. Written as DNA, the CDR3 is TGTGCCAGCAGTTTTGGACAGGGAAGAAACCACGAGCAGTACTTC. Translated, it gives CASSFGQGRNHEQYF.

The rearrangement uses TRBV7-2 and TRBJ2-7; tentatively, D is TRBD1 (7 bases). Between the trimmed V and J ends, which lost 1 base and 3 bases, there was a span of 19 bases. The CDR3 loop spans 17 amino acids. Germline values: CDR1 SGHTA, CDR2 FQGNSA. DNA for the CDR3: TGTGCCAGCAGCTTAGAGGCTATCCAGGGGGGAAACTACGAGCAGTACTTC. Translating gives CASSLEAIQGGNYEQYF. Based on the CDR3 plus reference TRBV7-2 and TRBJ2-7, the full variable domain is GAGVSQSPSNKVTEKGKDVELRCDPISGHTALYWYRQSLGQGLEFLIYFQGNSAPDKSGLPSDRFSAERTGGSVSTLTIQRTQQEDSAVYLCASSLEAIQGGNYEQYFGPGTRLTVT.

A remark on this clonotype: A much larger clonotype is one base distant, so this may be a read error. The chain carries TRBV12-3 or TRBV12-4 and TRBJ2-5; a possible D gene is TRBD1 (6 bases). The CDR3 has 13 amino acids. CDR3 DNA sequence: TGTGCCAGCAGTCACAGGGATCCAGAGGCCCAGTACTTC. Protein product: CASSHRDPEAQYF.

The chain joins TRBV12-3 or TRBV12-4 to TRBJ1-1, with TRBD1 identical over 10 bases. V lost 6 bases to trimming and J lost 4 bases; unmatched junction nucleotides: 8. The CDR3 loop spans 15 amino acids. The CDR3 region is CASSHSDRGLTEAFF. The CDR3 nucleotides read TGTGCCAGCAGCCACTCCGACAGGGGGCTCACTGAAGCTTTCTTT.

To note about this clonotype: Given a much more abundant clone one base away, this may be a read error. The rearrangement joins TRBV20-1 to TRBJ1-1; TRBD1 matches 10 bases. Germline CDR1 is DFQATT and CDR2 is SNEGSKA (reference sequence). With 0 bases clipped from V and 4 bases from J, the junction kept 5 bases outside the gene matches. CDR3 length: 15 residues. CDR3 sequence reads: CSARDFRTGGTEAFF. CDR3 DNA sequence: TGCAGTGCTAGAGATTTTAGGACAGGGGGCACTGAAGCTTTCTTT.

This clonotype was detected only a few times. In nucleotides, the CDR3 is TGTGCCAGCAGTCAAGGGACAGGGTTTTCTGGGACTGAAGCTTTCTTT. Residues: CASSQGTGFSGTEAFF. The rearrangement links TRBV7-9 to TRBJ1-1; 9 bases are shared with TRBD1. The CDR3 totals 16 residues. The V segment lost 6 bases and the J segment 5 bases; nucleotides outside the gene matches: 13. Looked up from germline, CDR1 is SEHNR and CDR2 is FQNEAQ (reference sequence).

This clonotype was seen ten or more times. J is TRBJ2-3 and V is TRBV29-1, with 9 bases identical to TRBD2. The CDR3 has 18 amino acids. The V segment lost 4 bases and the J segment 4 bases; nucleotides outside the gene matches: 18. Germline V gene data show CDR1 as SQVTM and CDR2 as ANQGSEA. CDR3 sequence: CSVVAGGPFRIGADTQYF. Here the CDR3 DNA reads TGCAGCGTTGTGGCGGGGGGGCCTTTTAGGATAGGTGCAGATACGCAGTATTTT.

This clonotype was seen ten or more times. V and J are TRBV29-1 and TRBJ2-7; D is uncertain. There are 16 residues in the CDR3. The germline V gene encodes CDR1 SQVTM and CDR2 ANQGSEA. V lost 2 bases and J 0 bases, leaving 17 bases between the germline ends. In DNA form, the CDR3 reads TGCAGCGTTGAAACCTCCAACTGGGGTAGCTCCTACGAGCAGTACTTC. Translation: CSVETSNWGSSYEQYF.

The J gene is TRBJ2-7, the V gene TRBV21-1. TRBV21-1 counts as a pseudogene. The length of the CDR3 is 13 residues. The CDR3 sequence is CASSKEAAYEQYF. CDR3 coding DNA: TGTGCCAGCAGCAAAGAAGCTGCCTACGAGCAGTACTTC.

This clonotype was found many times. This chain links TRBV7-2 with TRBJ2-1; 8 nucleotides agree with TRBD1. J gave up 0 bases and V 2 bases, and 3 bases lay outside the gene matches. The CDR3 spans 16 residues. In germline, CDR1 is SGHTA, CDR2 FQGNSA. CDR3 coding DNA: TGTGCCAGCAGCTTACAGGGGGCGGTCTCCTACAATGAGCAGTTCTTC. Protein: CASSLQGAVSYNEQFF.

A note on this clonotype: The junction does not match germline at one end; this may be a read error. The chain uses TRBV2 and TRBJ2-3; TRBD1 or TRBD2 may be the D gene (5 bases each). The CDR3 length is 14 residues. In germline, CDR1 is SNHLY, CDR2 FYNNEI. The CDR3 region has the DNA TGTGCCAGCAGCCGGGACGGAAGCACAGATATGCAGTATTTT. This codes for CASSRDGSTDMQYF.

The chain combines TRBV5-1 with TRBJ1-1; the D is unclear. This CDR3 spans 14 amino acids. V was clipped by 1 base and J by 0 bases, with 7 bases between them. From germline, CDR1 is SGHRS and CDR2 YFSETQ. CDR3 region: CASSLSTLNTEAFF. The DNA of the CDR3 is TGCGCCAGCAGCTTGAGTACCCTGAACACTGAAGCTTTCTTT. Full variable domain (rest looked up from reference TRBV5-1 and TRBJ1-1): KAGVTQTPRYLIKTRGQQVTLSCSPISGHRSVSWYQQTPGQGLQFLFEYFSETQRNKGNFPGRFSGRQFSNSRSEMNVSTLELGDSALYLCASSLSTLNTEAFFGQGTRLTVV.

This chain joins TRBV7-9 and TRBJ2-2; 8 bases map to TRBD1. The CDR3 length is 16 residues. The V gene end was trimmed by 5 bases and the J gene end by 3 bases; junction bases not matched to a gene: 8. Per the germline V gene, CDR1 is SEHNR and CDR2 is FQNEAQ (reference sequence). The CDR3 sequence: CASSTPQGADTGELFF. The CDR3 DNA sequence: TGTGCCAGCAGCACCCCGCAGGGGGCAGACACCGGGGAGCTGTTTTTT. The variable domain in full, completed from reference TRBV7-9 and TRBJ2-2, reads DTGVSQNPRHKITKRGQNVTFRCDPISEHNRLYWYRQTLGQGPEFLTYFQNEAQLEKSRLLSDRFSAERPKGSFSTLEIQRTEQGDSAMYLCASSTPQGADTGELFFGEGSRLTVL.

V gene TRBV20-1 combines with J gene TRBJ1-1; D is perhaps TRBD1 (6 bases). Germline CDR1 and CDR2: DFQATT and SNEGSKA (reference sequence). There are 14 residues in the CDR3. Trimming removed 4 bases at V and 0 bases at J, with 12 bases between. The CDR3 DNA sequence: TGCAGTGCTACCACTGGACAGCTGAACACTGAAGCTTTCTTT. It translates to CSATTGQLNTEAFF.

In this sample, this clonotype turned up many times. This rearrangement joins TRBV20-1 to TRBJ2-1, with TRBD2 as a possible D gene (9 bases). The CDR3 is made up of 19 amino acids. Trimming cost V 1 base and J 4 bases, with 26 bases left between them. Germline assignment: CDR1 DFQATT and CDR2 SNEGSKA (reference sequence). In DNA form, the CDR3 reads TGCAGTGCTAGAGTTGGACAGGGAAAGCGGGGGGTCGATTACAATGAGCAGTTCTTC. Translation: CSARVGQGKRGVDYNEQFF.

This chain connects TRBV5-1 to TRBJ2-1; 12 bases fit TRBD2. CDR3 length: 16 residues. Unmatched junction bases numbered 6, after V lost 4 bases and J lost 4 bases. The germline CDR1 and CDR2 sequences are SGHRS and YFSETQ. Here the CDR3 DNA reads TGCGCCAGCAGCGTCACTAGCGGGAGGAAATACAATGAGCAGTTCTTC. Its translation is CASSVTSGRKYNEQFF.

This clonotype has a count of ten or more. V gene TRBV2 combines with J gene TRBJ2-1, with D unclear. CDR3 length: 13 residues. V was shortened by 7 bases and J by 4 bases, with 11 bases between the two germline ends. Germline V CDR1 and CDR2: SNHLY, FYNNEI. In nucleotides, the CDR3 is TGTGCCAGCAAGGTGTTCAGTTACAATGAGCAGTTCTTC. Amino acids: CASKVFSYNEQFF.